This TCR beta chain was sequenced during a study of blood T cell repertoires in COVID-19. In the study overall: The United States, Italy and Spain were the sources of the acute and convalescent COVID-19 samples.

Germline-derived CDR1 and CDR2 are LNHDA and SQIVND (reference sequence). The CDR3 runs 13 residues. V was cut by 5 bases and J by 5 bases, with 12 bases left in between. Some clones are missing from TCRdb's copy, which holds only in-frame ones; the method was immunoSEQ multiplex PCR. The sample lists about 120,000 clones; more than 75% were seen once. V gene TRBV19 combines with J gene TRBJ1-2; D is unclear. The sequence derives from a man in his sixties with acute or convalescent COVID-19. Source material: peripheral blood. Written as DNA, the CDR3 is TGTGCCAGTAGTTCGGGAGCCATATATGGCTACACCTTC. It codes for CASSSGAIYGYTF.